This T cell receptor beta chain derives from a study of neoadjuvant anti-PD-1 for oral cavity cancer. Study in general: Before surgery, most patients got three to four biweekly 3 mg/kg nivolumab doses. Patients without progression received a fourth nivolumab dose around day 43, then surgical resection on days 50-56. Findings of the study overall: Higher pretreatment Treg/Th17 ratios tracked higher pretreatment blood clonality. TCR analyses covered only a few patients per response group.

Note on this clone: As yet, its antigen is unknown.

The method was immunoSEQ multiplex PCR; TCRdb's version includes in-frame clones alone and lacks a portion of them. The sample lists 60,000 to 75,000 clones, under 85% occurring once. Trimming took 2 bases from V and 4 from J, leaving 9 bases between them. The germline V gene encodes CDR1 SGHVS and CDR2 FQNEAQ. The CDR3 loop spans 14 amino acids. The rearrangement joins TRBV7-8 to TRBJ1-5; D possibly corresponds to TRBD1 (5 bases). Sequencing was performed on PBMCs, taken before nivolumab (anti-PD-1) treatment. This sequence originates from a person aged 40 to 85 with oral cavity squamous cell carcinoma. CDR3 nucleotide sequence: TGTGCCAGCAGCTTACGCGGGGGGAATCAGCCCCAGCATTTT. It is translated as CASSLRGGNQPQHF.